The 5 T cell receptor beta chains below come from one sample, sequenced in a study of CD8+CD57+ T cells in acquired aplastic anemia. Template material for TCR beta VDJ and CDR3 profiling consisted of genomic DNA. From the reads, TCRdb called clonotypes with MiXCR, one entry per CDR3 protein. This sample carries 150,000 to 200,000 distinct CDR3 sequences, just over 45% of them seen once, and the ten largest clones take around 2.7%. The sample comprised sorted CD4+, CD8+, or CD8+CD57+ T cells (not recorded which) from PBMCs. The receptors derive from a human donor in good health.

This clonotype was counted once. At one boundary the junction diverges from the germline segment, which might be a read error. The CDR3 loop is CASSAGGAGGEQYF. The CDR3 nucleotides are TGTGCCAGCAGTGCCGGCGGGGCGGGGGGCGAGCAGTACTTC. This chain uses TRBV10-3 with TRBJ2-7, with TRBD2 matching over 8 bases. This CDR3 has 14 residues. Per the germline V gene, CDR1 is ENHRY and CDR2 is SYGVKD.

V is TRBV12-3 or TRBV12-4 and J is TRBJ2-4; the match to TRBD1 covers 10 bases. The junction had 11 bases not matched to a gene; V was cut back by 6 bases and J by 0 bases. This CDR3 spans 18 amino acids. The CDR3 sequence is CASRSPGQGSRAKNIQYF. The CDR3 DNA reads TGTGCCAGCAGGTCCCCGGGACAGGGGTCTCGAGCCAAAAACATTCAGTACTTC.

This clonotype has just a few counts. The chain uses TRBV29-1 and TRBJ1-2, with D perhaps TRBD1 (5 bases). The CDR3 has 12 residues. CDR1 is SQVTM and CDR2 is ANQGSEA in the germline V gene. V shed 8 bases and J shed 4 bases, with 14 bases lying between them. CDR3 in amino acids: CSTVGTFYGYTF. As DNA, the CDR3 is TGCAGCACCGTGGGGACCTTCTATGGCTACACCTTC.

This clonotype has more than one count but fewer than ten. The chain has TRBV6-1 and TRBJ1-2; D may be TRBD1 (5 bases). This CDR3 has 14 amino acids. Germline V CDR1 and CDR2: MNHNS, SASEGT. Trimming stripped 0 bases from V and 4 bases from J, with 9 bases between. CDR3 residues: CASSEAVGGYGYTF. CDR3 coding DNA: TGTGCCAGCAGTGAAGCGGTCGGGGGCTATGGCTACACCTTC.

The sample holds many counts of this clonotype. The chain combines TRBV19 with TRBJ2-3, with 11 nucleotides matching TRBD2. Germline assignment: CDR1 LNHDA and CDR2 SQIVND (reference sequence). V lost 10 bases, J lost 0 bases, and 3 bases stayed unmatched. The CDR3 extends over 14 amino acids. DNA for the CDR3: TGTGCCACCAGACTAGCGGGAAGCACAGATACGCAGTATTTT. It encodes CATRLAGSTDTQYF.